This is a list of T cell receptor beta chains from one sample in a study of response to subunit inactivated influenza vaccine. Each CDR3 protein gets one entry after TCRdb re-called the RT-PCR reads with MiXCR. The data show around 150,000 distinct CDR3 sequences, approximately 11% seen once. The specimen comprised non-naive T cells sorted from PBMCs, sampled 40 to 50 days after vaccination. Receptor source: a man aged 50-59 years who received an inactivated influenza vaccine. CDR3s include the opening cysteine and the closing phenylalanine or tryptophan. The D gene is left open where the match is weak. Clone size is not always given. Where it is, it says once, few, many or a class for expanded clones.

CDR3aa: CASSLGETTFNQPQHF
CDR3nt: TGTGCCAGCAGCTTAGGGGAAACCACGTTCAATCAGCCCCAGCATTTT
abundance: .
j_gene: TRBJ1-5
v_gene: TRBV7-9
d_gene: .

CDR3aa: CASSQVTGMRYF
CDR3nt: TGTGCCAGCAGCCAAGTAACGGGTATGAGGTACTTC
abundance: few
j_gene: TRBJ2-7
v_gene: TRBV14
d_gene: .

CDR3aa: CSATTPEWSEQYF
CDR3nt: TGCAGTGCCACGACGCCGGAATGGAGCGAGCAGTACTTC
abundance: .
j_gene: TRBJ2-7
v_gene: TRBV20-1
d_gene: .

CDR3aa: CASSFQGVRETQYF
CDR3nt: TGCGCCAGCAGCTTTCAGGGTGTGCGGGAGACCCAGTACTTC
abundance: .
j_gene: TRBJ2-5
v_gene: TRBV5-1
d_gene: .

CDR3aa: CASSMMMAEYEQYF
CDR3nt: TGCGCCAGCAGCATGATGATGGCGGAGTACGAGCAGTACTTC
abundance: many
j_gene: TRBJ2-7
v_gene: TRBV5-1
d_gene: .

CDR3aa: CASSLYGPTYEQYF
CDR3nt: TGTGCCAGCAGCTTGTACGGGCCTACCTACGAGCAGTACTTC
abundance: few
j_gene: TRBJ2-7
v_gene: TRBV27
d_gene: .

CDR3aa: CASTTGKTQYF
CDR3nt: TGTGCCAGCACTACAGGGAAGACGCAGTATTTT
abundance: few
j_gene: TRBJ2-3
v_gene: TRBV2
d_gene: .

CDR3aa: CASRWDFSDTQYF
CDR3nt: TGTGCCAGCAGATGGGATTTCTCGGATACGCAGTATTTT
abundance: few
j_gene: TRBJ2-3
v_gene: TRBV11-2
d_gene: .

CDR3aa: CASSLSWEAPGNEQFF
CDR3nt: TGCGCCAGCAGCTTATCCTGGGAAGCACCTGGCAATGAGCAGTTCTTC
abundance: many
j_gene: TRBJ2-1
v_gene: TRBV5-1
d_gene: .

CDR3aa: CASKKDRLSGNQPQHF
CDR3nt: TGTGCCAGTAAAAAGGACAGGCTTAGTGGCAATCAGCCCCAGCATTTT
abundance: .
j_gene: TRBJ1-5
v_gene: TRBV6-1
d_gene: TRBD1

CDR3aa: CASSSVLAGTNTGELFF
CDR3nt: TGTGCCAGCAGCTCCGTGTTAGCGGGGACTAACACCGGGGAGCTGTTTTTT
abundance: .
j_gene: TRBJ2-2
v_gene: TRBV7-8
d_gene: TRBD2

CDR3aa: CSAPGLLSYEQYF
CDR3nt: TGCAGTGCTCCGGGACTCCTCTCCTACGAGCAGTACTTC
abundance: many
j_gene: TRBJ2-7
v_gene: TRBV20-1
d_gene: .

CDR3aa: CASSTEGRWNEQFF
CDR3nt: TGTGCCAGCAGTACCGAGGGTAGGTGGAATGAGCAGTTCTTC
abundance: few
j_gene: TRBJ2-1
v_gene: TRBV12-3/TRBV12-4
d_gene: .

CDR3aa: CSARGTYGYTF
CDR3nt: TGCAGTGCTAGAGGCACGTATGGCTACACCTTC
abundance: many
j_gene: TRBJ1-2
v_gene: TRBV20-1
d_gene: .

CDR3aa: CARDLRRIHEQFF
CDR3nt: TGTGCCAGGGACCTAAGAAGAATCCATGAGCAGTTCTTC
abundance: many
j_gene: TRBJ2-1
v_gene: TRBV27
d_gene: .

CDR3aa: CAIRPGLLSGELFF
CDR3nt: TGTGCCATCAGGCCTGGGCTCCTCAGCGGGGAGCTGTTTTTT
abundance: .
j_gene: TRBJ2-2
v_gene: TRBV7-9
d_gene: .

CDR3aa: CASSLQGLRSYNSPLHF
CDR3nt: TGTGCCAGCAGCCTTCAGGGGCTACGGTCCTATAATTCACCCCTCCACTTT
abundance: .
j_gene: TRBJ1-6
v_gene: TRBV7-8
d_gene: .

CDR3aa: CASSLEIGEKLFF
CDR3nt: TGTGCCAGCAGCTTAGAAATTGGTGAAAAACTGTTTTTT
abundance: few
j_gene: TRBJ1-4
v_gene: TRBV11-2
d_gene: .

CDR3aa: CASRAGVRPQHF
CDR3nt: TGTGCCAGCAGGGCCGGGGTTAGGCCCCAGCATTTT
abundance: medium-sized
j_gene: TRBJ1-5
v_gene: TRBV6-1
d_gene: .

CDR3aa: CAISPVGGRPYEQYF
CDR3nt: TGTGCCATCAGTCCTGTGGGAGGGCGACCCTACGAGCAGTACTTC
abundance: few
j_gene: TRBJ2-7
v_gene: TRBV10-3
d_gene: TRBD2

CDR3aa: CASRPGTVSNQPQHF
CDR3nt: TGTGCCAGCAGACCCGGGACAGTTAGCAATCAGCCCCAGCATTTT
abundance: many
j_gene: TRBJ1-5
v_gene: TRBV12-3/TRBV12-4
d_gene: TRBD1

CDR3aa: CASTRKGRGAYEQYF
CDR3nt: TGTGCCAGCACCCGAAAGGGGCGGGGGGCCTACGAGCAGTACTTC
abundance: many
j_gene: TRBJ2-7
v_gene: TRBV12-3/TRBV12-4
d_gene: TRBD2

CDR3aa: CAWSVLGTEAFF
CDR3nt: TGTGCCTGGAGTGTATTGGGTACTGAAGCTTTCTTT
abundance: .
j_gene: TRBJ1-1
v_gene: TRBV30
d_gene: .

CDR3aa: CASSPGSASGSYYEQYF
CDR3nt: TGTGCCAGCTCCCCAGGGTCGGCTAGCGGGAGCTACTACGAGCAGTACTTC
abundance: .
j_gene: TRBJ2-7
v_gene: TRBV18
d_gene: TRBD2

CDR3aa: CASSPRGMAAFF
CDR3nt: TGTGCCAGCAGCCCCCGAGGGATGGCAGCTTTCTTT
abundance: many
j_gene: TRBJ1-1
v_gene: TRBV7-8
d_gene: .

CDR3aa: CSAMGLVLASTDTQYF
CDR3nt: TGCAGTGCAATGGGACTAGTGCTTGCTAGCACAGATACGCAGTATTTT
abundance: few
j_gene: TRBJ2-3
v_gene: TRBV20-1
d_gene: TRBD2

CDR3aa: CASSFGEGSLHF
CDR3nt: TGTGCCAGCAGCTTCGGGGAGGGGTCCCTCCACTTT
abundance: many
j_gene: TRBJ1-6
v_gene: TRBV7-2
d_gene: .

CDR3aa: CSAKSPRGVTGELFF
CDR3nt: TGCAGTGCTAAGTCTCCGCGGGGGGTCACCGGGGAGCTGTTTTTT
abundance: .
j_gene: TRBJ2-2
v_gene: TRBV20-1
d_gene: TRBD2

CDR3aa: CSAKAAGVRNEQFF
CDR3nt: TGCAGTGCTAAGGCGGCGGGGGTCCGCAATGAGCAGTTCTTC
abundance: .
j_gene: TRBJ2-1
v_gene: TRBV20-1
d_gene: TRBD2

CDR3aa: CASSVVQGPTYEQYF
CDR3nt: TGTGCCAGCAGCGTCGTACAGGGTCCCACCTACGAGCAGTACTTC
abundance: .
j_gene: TRBJ2-7
v_gene: TRBV7-8
d_gene: .

CDR3aa: CASSLMEGATGNSPLHF
CDR3nt: TGCGCCAGCAGCCTGATGGAAGGCGCAACAGGGAACTCACCCCTCCACTTT
abundance: .
j_gene: TRBJ1-6
v_gene: TRBV5-1
d_gene: .

CDR3aa: CASSATGQGGNEQFF
CDR3nt: TGTGCCAGCAGCGCAACCGGACAGGGCGGCAATGAGCAGTTCTTC
abundance: .
j_gene: TRBJ2-1
v_gene: TRBV9
d_gene: TRBD1

CDR3aa: CASSLTAVGLANEQFF
CDR3nt: TGTGCCAGCAGTTTAACGGCCGTGGGGCTCGCGAATGAGCAGTTCTTC
abundance: many
j_gene: TRBJ2-1
v_gene: TRBV27
d_gene: .

CDR3aa: CASSATRNQPQHF
CDR3nt: TGTGCCAGCAGTGCGACGAGGAATCAGCCCCAGCATTTT
abundance: few
j_gene: TRBJ1-5
v_gene: TRBV6-1
d_gene: .

CDR3aa: CSARDLSGNYEQYF
CDR3nt: TGCAGTGCTAGAGATCTTAGCGGGAACTACGAGCAGTACTTC
abundance: many
j_gene: TRBJ2-7
v_gene: TRBV20-1
d_gene: TRBD2

CDR3aa: CASSLRAGANYGYTF
CDR3nt: TGTGCCAGCAGTTTACGGGCAGGGGCGAACTATGGCTACACCTTC
abundance: .
j_gene: TRBJ1-2
v_gene: TRBV12-3/TRBV12-4
d_gene: .